This T cell receptor beta chain comes out of a study of blood T cell repertoires in COVID-19. The V gene lost 0 bases and the J gene lost 10 bases, with 13 bases spanning the gap. Germline CDR1 SEHNR, CDR2 FQNEAQ (reference sequence). The CDR3 covers 15 residues. Study processing details: Cell counts per sample came from amplifying reference gene primers. Clones were read by immunoSEQ multiplex PCR, and TCRdb kept only the in-frame ones, dropping some. The V and J calls and the clone size are those of that table, but D and trimming were determined from the DNA. The repertoire consists of about 160,000 clones, with roughly 83% occurring once and the leading ten covering approximately 4.7%.

The sample taken for sequencing was PBMCs or T cells enriched from blood (not recorded which). The sequence was obtained from a woman aged 45 to 65 who had recovered from COVID-19. The V call is TRBV7-9, the J call TRBJ1-6, with TRBD1 as a possible D gene (5 bases). CDR3 nucleotides: TGTGCCAGCAGCTTAGCGGGGGGAGAGGGATCACCCCTCCACTTT. This encodes CASSLAGGEGSPLHF.